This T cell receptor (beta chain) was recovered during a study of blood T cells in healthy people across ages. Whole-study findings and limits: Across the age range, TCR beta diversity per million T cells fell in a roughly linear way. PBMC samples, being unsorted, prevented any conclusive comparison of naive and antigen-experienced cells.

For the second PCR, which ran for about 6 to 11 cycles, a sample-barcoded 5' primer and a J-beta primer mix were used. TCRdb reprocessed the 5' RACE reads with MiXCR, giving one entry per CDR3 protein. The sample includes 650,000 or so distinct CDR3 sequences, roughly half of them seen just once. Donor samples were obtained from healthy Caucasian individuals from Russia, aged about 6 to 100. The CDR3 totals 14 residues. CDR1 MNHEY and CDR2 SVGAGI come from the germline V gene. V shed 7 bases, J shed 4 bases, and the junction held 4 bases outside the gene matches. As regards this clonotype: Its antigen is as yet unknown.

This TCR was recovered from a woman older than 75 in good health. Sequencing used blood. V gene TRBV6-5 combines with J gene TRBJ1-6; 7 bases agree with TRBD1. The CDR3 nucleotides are TGTGCCAGCAAACAGGGACAGTATAATTCACCCCTCCACTTT. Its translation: CASKQGQYNSPLHF.